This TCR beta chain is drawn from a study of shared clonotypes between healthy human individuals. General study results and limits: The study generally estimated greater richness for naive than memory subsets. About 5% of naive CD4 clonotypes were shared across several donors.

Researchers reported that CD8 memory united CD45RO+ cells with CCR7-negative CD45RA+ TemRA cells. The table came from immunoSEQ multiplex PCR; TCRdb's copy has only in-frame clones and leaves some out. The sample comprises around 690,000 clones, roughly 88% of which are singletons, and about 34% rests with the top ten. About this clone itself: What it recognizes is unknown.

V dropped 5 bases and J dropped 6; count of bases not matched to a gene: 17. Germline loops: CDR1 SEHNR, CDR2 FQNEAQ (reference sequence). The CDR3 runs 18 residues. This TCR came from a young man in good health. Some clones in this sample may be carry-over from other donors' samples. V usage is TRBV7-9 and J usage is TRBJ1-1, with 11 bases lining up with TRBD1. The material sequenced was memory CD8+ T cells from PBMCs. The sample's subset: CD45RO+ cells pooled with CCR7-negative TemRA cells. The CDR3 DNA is TGTGCCAGCAGCCCAAGCAGGTGGACAGGGGGCGGGAGGGCTGAAGCTTTCTTT. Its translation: CASSPSRWTGGGRAEAFF. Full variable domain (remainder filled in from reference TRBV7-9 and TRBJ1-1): DTGVSQNPRHKITKRGQNVTFRCDPISEHNRLYWYRQTLGQGPEFLTYFQNEAQLEKSRLLSDRFSAERPKGSFSTLEIQRTEQGDSAMYLCASSPSRWTGGGRAEAFFGQGTRLTVV.